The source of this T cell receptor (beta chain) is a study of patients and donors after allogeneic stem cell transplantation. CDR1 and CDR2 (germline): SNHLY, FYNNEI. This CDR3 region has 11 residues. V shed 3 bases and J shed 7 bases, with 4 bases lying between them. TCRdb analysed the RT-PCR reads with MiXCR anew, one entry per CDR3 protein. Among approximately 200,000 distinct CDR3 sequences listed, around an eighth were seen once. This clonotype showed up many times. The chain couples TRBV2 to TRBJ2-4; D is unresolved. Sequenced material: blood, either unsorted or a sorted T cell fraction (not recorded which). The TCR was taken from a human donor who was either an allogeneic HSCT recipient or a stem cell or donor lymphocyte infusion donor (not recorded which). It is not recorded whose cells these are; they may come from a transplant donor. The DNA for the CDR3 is TGTGCCAGCAGTGAGGGTAACATTCAGTACTTC. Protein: CASSEGNIQYF.